The entry below describes one T cell receptor beta chain. Its specificity is not known. The data were obtained in a study of T cells in Graves' hyperthyroidism and ophthalmopathy. Study-wide background: Sampling of peripheral blood happened at initial diagnosis, prior to any treatment.

The V end lost 0 bases, the J end lost 3 bases, and 15 bases lay between the germline ends. The germline V gene encodes CDR1 DFQATT and CDR2 SNEGSKA (reference sequence). The CDR3 sequence is 16 residues long. Clinical symptoms, serum thyroxine, TRAb, thyroid ultrasound and orbital computed tomography informed diagnoses. Source material for PBMCs was less than 12 ml fresh peripheral blood. Study-wide points: Most thyroid-expanded clonotypes above 0.001 were also found in blood.

The source material, RNA transcripts, was used to amplify TCR beta CDR3 regions. First-round RT-PCR of the TCR CDR3 relied on the HTBI primer set. TCRdb analysed the multiplex PCR reads with MiXCR anew, one entry per CDR3 protein. The sample carries some 370,000 distinct CDR3 sequences, 17% recorded once. The sequence was obtained from a woman aged 30 to 39 with Graves' hyperthyroidism that later progressed to Graves' ophthalmopathy. The chain recombines TRBV20-1 with TRBJ1-3; D possibly corresponds to TRBD1 (6 bases). What was sequenced was blood. CDR3 sequence: CSARDPHTGSGNTIYF. In DNA form, the CDR3 reads TGCAGTGCTAGAGATCCCCACACAGGGAGTGGAAACACCATATATTTT.